This TCR beta chain was found in a study of vaccination and CD4 T cells after COVID-19. Study-wide background: Convalescent cases consisted of six males and four females, of whom two were Hispanic. At a median approximately 76 days (range 14 to 241) after dose two, post-vaccine samples were obtained. Study-wide results and limits: Spike mono-reactivity was found in 304 of the 307 vaccine-specific clones identified in convalescent patients.

The Oncomine TCR Beta short-read assay generated sequence data from the DNA of cultured CD4+ T cells. In TCRdb, the PCR reads were re-called with MiXCR into one record per CDR3 protein. The sample carries some 16,000 distinct CDR3 sequences, roughly 51% recorded once. Worth noting for this clonotype: Its antigen is not known.

Trimming shortened V by 3 bases and J by 10 bases, and 9 bases separated the two germline ends. CDR1 is MNHNS, CDR2 SASEGT, per germline. There are 11 residues in the CDR3. Specified treatment: approximately nine-day PBMC culture with coronavirus spike peptide pools or control peptides (ViraFEST assay). The receptor comes from a human donor who had recovered from COVID-19. The genes are TRBV6-1 and TRBJ1-1; possible D gene TRBD1, 5 bases. Sequencing used CD4+ T cells from blood, cultured in vitro. The CDR3 reads CASSEKGRAFF. DNA for the CDR3: TGTGCCAGCAGTGAGAAGGGGCGAGCTTTCTTT.